The clone carrying this TCR beta chain was counted many times. The data were taken from a study of T cells in Graves' hyperthyroidism and ophthalmopathy. Diagnosis relied on clinical symptoms, serum thyroxine and TRAb, thyroid ultrasound and orbital computed tomography. Researchers took RNA transcripts and amplified the TCR beta CDR3 regions from them. In the first-round RT-PCR of the TCR CDR3, the HTBI primer set was used. One entry per CDR3 protein results from TCRdb running MiXCR on the multiplex PCR reads. Among around 540,000 distinct CDR3 sequences listed, 15% to 20% were seen once. Material: blood. The TCR originated in a woman aged 25-40 years with Graves' ophthalmopathy.

The CDR3 protein is CASSLTRGYEQYF. As DNA, the CDR3 is TGTGCCAGCAGCTTAACTAGGGGTTACGAGCAGTACTTC. The genes are TRBV7-2 and TRBJ2-7; possibly TRBD1 or TRBD2 for D (5 bases each). The V gene lost 2 bases and the J gene lost 4 bases, with 9 bases spanning the gap. This CDR3 comprises 13 residues. Germline lookup yields CDR1 SGHTA and CDR2 FQGNSA.